Reported below is one T cell receptor beta chain. The antigen is not known. Each CDR3 protein gets one entry after TCRdb re-called the 5' RACE reads with MiXCR. The sample records 200,000 to 300,000 distinct CDR3 sequences, roughly 6.8% being singletons. The sample originates from a study of T cells after yellow fever vaccination. The CDR3 has 15 residues. In germline, CDR1 is SGHNT, CDR2 YYREEE (reference sequence). The V end was cut by 4 bases, the J end by 2 bases, with 15 bases between. Study-wide findings and caveats: A weaker secondary response peaked on day 5, the primary on day 15. After the booster, around 95% of CD4 and 88% of CD8 primary-response clones were re-detected.

The material was CD4+ T cells sorted from PBMCs, obtained on the day of the yellow fever booster vaccination. This receptor was obtained from a man in his thirties or forties who received the YFV17D yellow fever vaccine. V usage is TRBV5-4 and J usage is TRBJ1-2, with D possibly being TRBD1 (5 bases). The CDR3 DNA reads TGTGCCAGCAGCATCACGGGACGGACGAACTATGGCTACACCTTC. Its translation is CASSITGRTNYGYTF.